This T cell receptor beta chain derives from a study of blood T cell repertoires in COVID-19. About the research overall: Collection of acute and convalescent COVID-19 samples took place in the United States, Italy and Spain.

The method was immunoSEQ multiplex PCR; TCRdb's version includes in-frame clones alone and lacks a portion of them. This table holds over 150,000 clones, around 87% found once. V was clipped by 5 bases and J by 1 base, with 12 bases between them. Germline lookup yields CDR1 MNHEY and CDR2 SVGAGI. This CDR3 has 14 residues. The chain carries TRBV6-5 and TRBJ2-7; D is possibly TRBD1 (6 bases). The specimen was peripheral blood. The receptor was isolated from a woman aged 18-35 years who had recovered from COVID-19. CDR3 nucleotide sequence: TGTGCCAGCAGTCGTACAGGGTTTTCCTACGAGCAGTACTTC. This codes for CASSRTGFSYEQYF.